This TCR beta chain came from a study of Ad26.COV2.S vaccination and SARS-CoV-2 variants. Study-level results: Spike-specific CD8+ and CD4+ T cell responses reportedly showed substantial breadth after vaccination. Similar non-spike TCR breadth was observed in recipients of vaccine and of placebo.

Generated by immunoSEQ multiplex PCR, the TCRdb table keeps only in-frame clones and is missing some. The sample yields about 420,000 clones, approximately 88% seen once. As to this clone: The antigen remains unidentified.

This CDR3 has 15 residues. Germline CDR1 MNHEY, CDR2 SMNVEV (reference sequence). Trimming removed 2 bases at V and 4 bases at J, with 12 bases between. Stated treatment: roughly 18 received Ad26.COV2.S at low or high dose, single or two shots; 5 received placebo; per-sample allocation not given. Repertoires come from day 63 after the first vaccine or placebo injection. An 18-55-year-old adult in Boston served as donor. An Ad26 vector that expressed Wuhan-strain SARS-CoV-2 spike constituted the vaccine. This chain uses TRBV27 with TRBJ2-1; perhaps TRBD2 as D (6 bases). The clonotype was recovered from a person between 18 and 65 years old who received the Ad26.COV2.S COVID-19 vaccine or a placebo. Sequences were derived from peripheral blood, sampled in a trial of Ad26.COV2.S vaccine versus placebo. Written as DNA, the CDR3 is TGTGCCAGCAGTTTAGGGGGGAAGGATTACAATGAGCAGTTCTTC. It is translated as CASSLGGKDYNEQFF.